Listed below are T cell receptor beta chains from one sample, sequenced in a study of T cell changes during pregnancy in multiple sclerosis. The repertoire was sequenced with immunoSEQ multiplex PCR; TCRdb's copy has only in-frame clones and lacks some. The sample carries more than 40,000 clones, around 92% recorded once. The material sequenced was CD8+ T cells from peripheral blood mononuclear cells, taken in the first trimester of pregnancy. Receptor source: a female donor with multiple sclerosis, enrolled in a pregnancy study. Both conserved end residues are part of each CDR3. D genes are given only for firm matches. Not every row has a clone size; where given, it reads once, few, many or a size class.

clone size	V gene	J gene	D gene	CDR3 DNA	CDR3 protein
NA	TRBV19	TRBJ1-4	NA	TGTGCCAGTACCTCGCCGATAGGGGCTAATGAAAAACTGTTTTTT	CASTSPIGANEKLFF
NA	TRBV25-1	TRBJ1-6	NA	TGTGCCAGCATGTTCGGGAGCTCCTATAATTCACCCCTCCACTTT	CASMFGSSYNSPLHF
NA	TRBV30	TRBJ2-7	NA	TGTGCCCAGAGGCCCTCCTACGAGCAGTACTTC	CAQRPSYEQYF
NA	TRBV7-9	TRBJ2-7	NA	TGTGCCAGCAGCTCCCCCATGGGGGGGCTGGCTCACGAGCAGTACTTC	CASSSPMGGLAHEQYF
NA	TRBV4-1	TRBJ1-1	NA	TGCGCCAGCAGCCACAGGGTCGTGAACACTGAAGCTTTCTTT	CASSHRVVNTEAFF
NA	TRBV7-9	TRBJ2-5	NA	TGTGCCAGCAGGGCCGGGTCTCGTGGAGAAGAGACCCAGTACTTC	CASRAGSRGEETQYF
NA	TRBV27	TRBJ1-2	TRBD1	TGTGCCAGCAGTTTAGGGACAGGGGTTCGTTGGGGCTACACCTTC	CASSLGTGVRWGYTF
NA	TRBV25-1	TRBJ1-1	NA	TGTGCCAGCAGTGAAGGGCAGGGCCTCGGCACTGAAGCTTTCTTT	CASSEGQGLGTEAFF
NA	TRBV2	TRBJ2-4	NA	TGTGCCGCAATGGACAGTGAAAACATTCAGTACTTC	CAAMDSENIQYF
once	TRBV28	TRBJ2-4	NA	TGTGCCAGCAGTTTTCCCACCCAACAGGGTATGGACATTCAGTACTTC	CASSFPTQQGMDIQYF
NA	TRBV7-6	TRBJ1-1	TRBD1	TGTGCCAGCAGCTTAGCGGCTGGACAGGGGGCGGACACTGAAGCTTTCTTT	CASSLAAGQGADTEAFF
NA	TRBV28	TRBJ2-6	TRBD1	TGTGCCAGCAGTTTATGGGGACAGGGCCAACCAGCTGGGGCCAACGTCCTGACTTTC	CASSLWGQGQPAGANVLTF
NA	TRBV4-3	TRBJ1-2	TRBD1	TGCGCCAGCAGCCAAGACGGACAGGGCGTCTATGGCTACACCTTC	CASSQDGQGVYGYTF
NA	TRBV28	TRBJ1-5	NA	TGTGCCACCGTATCAGGGAACAATCAGCCCCAGCATTTT	CATVSGNNQPQHF
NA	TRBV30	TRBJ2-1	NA	TGTGCCTACAAAAAAGACTCCTACAATGAGCAGTTCTTC	CAYKKDSYNEQFF
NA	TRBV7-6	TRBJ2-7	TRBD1	TGTGCCAGCAGCCAGAGCACAGGGGGCCGAATTATGGGCGAGCAGTACTTC	CASSQSTGGRIMGEQYF
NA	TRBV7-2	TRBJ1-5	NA	TGTGCCAGCAGCTTGGGCATTTACGGGAACAATCAGCCCCAGCATTTT	CASSLGIYGNNQPQHF
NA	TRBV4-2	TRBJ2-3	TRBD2	TGTGCCAGCAGCCAAGAGACTAGCGGGTCCCCCACAGATACGCAGTATTTT	CASSQETSGSPTDTQYF
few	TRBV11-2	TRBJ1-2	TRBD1	TGTGCCAGCAGCACCGGACAGGGGGCGATAGGCTATGGCTACACCTTC	CASSTGQGAIGYGYTF